Listed below are T cell receptor beta chains from one sample, sequenced in a study of T cell responses to AZD1222 COVID-19 vaccine. TCRdb's table, derived via immunoSEQ multiplex PCR, lists solely in-frame clones and lacks some. This table holds some 120,000 clones, 92% found once. The sample consisted of peripheral blood, taken on day 0 of AZD1222 vaccination. The receptors shown here come from an adult in good health. Each CDR3 is given with its conserved first and last residue. Each record gives: clone size, D gene, J gene, V gene, CDR3 protein, CDR3 DNA. D genes are given only for firm matches. Expanded clones are given a class, and other clones once, few, many or no size at all.

clone_size: -
d_call: TRBD1
j_call: TRBJ2-3
v_call: TRBV7-3
cdr3_aa: CASSLGTGRTDTQYF
cdr3_nt: TGTGCCAGCAGCTTAGGGACAGGGCGCACAGATACGCAGTATTTT

clone_size: -
d_call: TRBD2
j_call: TRBJ2-5
v_call: TRBV15
cdr3_aa: CATSQREGQETQYF
cdr3_nt: TGTGCCACCAGTCAGCGGGAGGGCCAAGAGACCCAGTACTTC

clone_size: -
d_call: TRBD1
j_call: TRBJ2-7
v_call: TRBV6-5
cdr3_aa: CASSYETGSEQYF
cdr3_nt: TGTGCCAGCAGTTACGAGACAGGGAGCGAGCAGTACTTC

clone_size: -
d_call: TRBD1
j_call: TRBJ1-1
v_call: TRBV5-1
cdr3_aa: CASSGQGRGNTEAFF
cdr3_nt: TGCGCCAGCAGCGGACAGGGGAGAGGGAACACTGAAGCTTTCTTT

clone_size: -
d_call: TRBD1
j_call: TRBJ1-5
v_call: TRBV28
cdr3_aa: CASSFRTYGQGAFNQPQHF
cdr3_nt: TGTGCCAGCAGCTTCCGAACATACGGGCAGGGGGCTTTCAATCAGCCCCAGCATTTT

clone_size: -
d_call: -
j_call: TRBJ2-1
v_call: TRBV2
cdr3_aa: CASSGDRNNEQFF
cdr3_nt: TGTGCCAGCAGTGGGGACCGGAACAATGAGCAGTTCTTC

clone_size: -
d_call: TRBD1
j_call: TRBJ2-1
v_call: TRBV7-9
cdr3_aa: CAIRGTGGYNEQFF
cdr3_nt: TGTGCCATTAGAGGGACAGGGGGTTACAATGAGCAGTTCTTC

clone_size: -
d_call: TRBD2
j_call: TRBJ2-7
v_call: TRBV2
cdr3_aa: CASSERSGRYEQYF
cdr3_nt: TGTGCCAGCAGTGAACGTAGCGGGAGGTACGAGCAGTACTTC

clone_size: -
d_call: -
j_call: TRBJ2-2
v_call: TRBV9
cdr3_aa: CASSGAFLEGANTGELFF
cdr3_nt: TGTGCCAGCAGCGGAGCCTTCCTAGAGGGAGCGAACACCGGGGAGCTGTTTTTT

clone_size: -
d_call: TRBD1
j_call: TRBJ2-7
v_call: TRBV4-1
cdr3_aa: CASSLNGLDRVTSYEQYF
cdr3_nt: TGCGCCAGCAGCCTTAACGGCCTGGACAGGGTTACGTCCTACGAGCAGTACTTC

clone_size: once
d_call: -
j_call: TRBJ2-5
v_call: TRBV18
cdr3_aa: CASSLDWGSIKETQYF
cdr3_nt: TGTGCCAGCTCACTCGACTGGGGGAGTATAAAAGAGACCCAGTACTTC

clone_size: -
d_call: TRBD2
j_call: TRBJ2-1
v_call: TRBV24-1
cdr3_aa: CATSDHLAGERSYNEQFF
cdr3_nt: TGTGCCACCAGTGATCATCTAGCGGGAGAAAGGTCCTACAATGAGCAGTTCTTC

clone_size: -
d_call: -
j_call: TRBJ1-2
v_call: TRBV9
cdr3_aa: CASSVGSGDSYGYTF
cdr3_nt: TGTGCCAGCAGCGTAGGTTCAGGGGACTCCTATGGCTACACCTTC

clone_size: -
d_call: -
j_call: TRBJ2-3
v_call: TRBV19
cdr3_aa: CASSIGRRTDTQYF
cdr3_nt: TGTGCCAGTAGTATAGGGCGACGCACAGATACGCAGTATTTT

clone_size: -
d_call: TRBD2
j_call: TRBJ2-7
v_call: TRBV4-2
cdr3_aa: CASSQAAGTSVSYEQYF
cdr3_nt: TGTGCCAGCAGCCAAGCAGCCGGGACTAGCGTCTCCTACGAGCAGTACTTC

clone_size: -
d_call: TRBD2
j_call: TRBJ2-7
v_call: TRBV6-5
cdr3_aa: CASGLTGTSSYEQYF
cdr3_nt: TGTGCCAGCGGATTGACCGGGACTAGCTCCTACGAGCAGTACTTC

clone_size: -
d_call: -
j_call: TRBJ1-2
v_call: TRBV10-2
cdr3_aa: CASSGGQSGYTF
cdr3_nt: TGCGCCAGCAGTGGGGGGCAGTCTGGCTACACCTTC

clone_size: -
d_call: -
j_call: TRBJ2-7
v_call: TRBV28
cdr3_aa: CASSFSPVDTYEQYF
cdr3_nt: TGTGCCAGCAGTTTCTCGCCAGTCGACACCTACGAGCAGTACTTC

clone_size: -
d_call: -
j_call: TRBJ1-2
v_call: TRBV30
cdr3_aa: CAWRQGGYTF
cdr3_nt: TGTGCCTGGAGACAGGGAGGCTACACCTTC

clone_size: -
d_call: -
j_call: TRBJ1-1
v_call: TRBV27
cdr3_aa: CASSPPRVTGPPEAFF
cdr3_nt: TGTGCCAGCAGTCCGCCCAGGGTCACAGGGCCCCCAGAAGCTTTCTTT

clone_size: -
d_call: -
j_call: TRBJ1-2
v_call: TRBV19
cdr3_aa: CASRAEGGGARGYTF
cdr3_nt: TGTGCCAGTAGAGCCGAGGGTGGGGGCGCGCGTGGCTACACCTTC

clone_size: -
d_call: -
j_call: TRBJ2-5
v_call: TRBV10-3
cdr3_aa: CAISVDRQETQYF
cdr3_nt: TGTGCCATCAGTGTGGACCGCCAAGAGACCCAGTACTTC

clone_size: -
d_call: -
j_call: TRBJ2-5
v_call: TRBV5-4
cdr3_aa: CASSLRRFETQYF
cdr3_nt: TGTGCCAGCAGCTTGCGTAGGTTTGAGACCCAGTACTTC